These 25 T cell receptor beta chains share one sample of origin, sequenced in a study of blood T cell repertoires in COVID-19. Assay used: immunoSEQ multiplex PCR; TCRdb lists only in-frame clones, some missing. Of about 380,000 clones detected, about 90% appear once; the ten largest clones hold around 3%. Sample: PBMCs or T cells enriched from blood (not recorded which). Source of these receptors: a woman in her 30s who had recovered from COVID-19.

This sequence joins TRBV3-1 (or the pseudogene TRBV3-2) and TRBJ1-2; a possible D gene is TRBD1 (6 bases). The germline V and J ends were trimmed by 0 bases and 2 bases, with 19 bases remaining between them. The CDR3 has 18 residues. Germline V CDR1 and CDR2: LGHDT, YNNKEL (reference sequence). Here the CDR3 DNA reads TGTGCCAGCAGCCAAGATCGGGCAGGGGCGCACCTCAACTATGGCTACACCTTC. Translation: CASSQDRAGAHLNYGYTF.

J is TRBJ1-5 and V is TRBV27; D is unresolved. CDR3 size: 12 residues. V gave up 5 bases and J gave up 5 bases, with 7 bases separating them. The germline V gene encodes CDR1 MNHEY and CDR2 SMNVEV (reference sequence). For the CDR3, the DNA is TGTGCCAGCAGTCCCTTAGATCAGCCCCAGCATTTT. This translates into CASSPLDQPQHF.

This clone was recorded once. The chain carries TRBV21-1 and TRBJ1-2; the D segment call TRBD1 is taken from the table without a DNA check. TRBV21-1 is a pseudogene segment. The CDR3 consists of 14 residues. CDR3 loop: CASRNDRAHYGYTF. The CDR3 DNA reads TGTGCCAGCAGAAACGACAGGGCACACTATGGCTACACCTTC.

The chain is built from TRBV2 and TRBJ1-1, with unresolved D. CDR1 and CDR2 from the germline V gene are SNHLY and FYNNEI. V was trimmed by 8 bases and J by 1 base, leaving 14 bases between them. The CDR3 has 14 amino acids. CDR3 loop: CASFLSTGNTEAFF. CDR3 sequence (DNA): TGTGCCAGCTTCTTGTCTACGGGGAACACTGAAGCTTTCTTT.

The chain recombines TRBV25-1 with TRBJ1-1; TRBD1 is a possible D gene (5 bases). The CDR3 is 14 amino acids. In germline, CDR1 is MGHDK, CDR2 SYGVNS. Between the trimmed V and J ends, which lost 4 bases and 2 bases, there was a span of 11 bases. The CDR3 sequence is CASSALDTNTEAFF. The CDR3 nucleotides read TGTGCCAGCAGTGCTCTGGACACTAACACTGAAGCTTTCTTT. The full variable domain, completed using reference TRBV25-1 and TRBJ1-1, is EADIYQTPRYLVIGTGKKITLECSQTMGHDKMYWYQQDPGMELHLIHYSYGVNSTEKGDLSSESTVSRIRTEHFPLTLESARPSHTSQYLCASSALDTNTEAFFGQGTRLTVV.

This chain uses TRBV6-1 with TRBJ2-5; the D is unclear. The CDR3 consists of 14 residues. CDR1 is MNHNS, CDR2 SASEGT, per germline. The V and J ends lost 3 bases and 5 bases respectively, with 13 bases between them. CDR3 bases: TGTGCCAGCAGTGACGACGTACTCGGGGAGACCCAGTACTTC. The encoded protein is CASSDDVLGETQYF.

V and J are TRBV5-6 and TRBJ2-7, with D unclear. The CDR3 length is 12 residues. V lost 0 bases and J 5 bases, leaving 6 bases between the germline ends. The germline gives CDR1 SGHDT, CDR2 YYEEEE. The CDR3 sequence: CASSLARNEQYF. CDR3 in DNA: TGTGCCAGCAGCTTGGCGCGAAACGAGCAGTACTTC.

This clone was seen a single time. This sequence joins TRBV2 and TRBJ1-4, with 9 bases fitting TRBD1. The CDR3 runs 14 residues. Germline V gives CDR1 SNHLY, CDR2 FYNNEI. The V segment lost 10 bases and the J segment 6 bases; nucleotides outside the gene matches: 9. DNA of the CDR3: TGTGCCACCTCCCCACAGGGGGCGGATGAAAAACTGTTTTTT. Amino acid sequence: CATSPQGADEKLFF.

The rearrangement links TRBV27 to TRBJ1-1; D gene ambiguous. The CDR3 has 14 residues. Per the germline V gene, CDR1 is MNHEY and CDR2 is SMNVEV (reference sequence). V dropped 6 bases and J dropped 0 bases, with 11 bases sitting between them. The CDR3 bases are TGTGCCAGCAGGCAGCGCCCGTTGAACACTGAAGCTTTCTTT. This gives the protein CASRQRPLNTEAFF.

V and J are TRBV15 and TRBJ2-7, with TRBD2 identical over 9 bases. CDR3 length equals 15 residues. The ends lost 5 bases at V and 1 base at J; junction bases unmatched: 6. The germline gives CDR1 LNHNV, CDR2 YYDKDF (reference sequence). The CDR3 region is CATSRGRGLSYEQYF. The DNA of the CDR3 is TGTGCCACCAGCCGCGGGAGGGGCTTGTCCTACGAGCAGTACTTC.

The CDR3: CASSPGPAQPQHF. The CDR3 coding sequence is TGCGCCAGCAGCCCAGGGCCAGCTCAGCCCCAGCATTTT. The chain joins TRBV5-1 to TRBJ1-5; a weak D match, TRBD1 (5 bases). This CDR3 is 13 amino acids long. The germline V and J ends were trimmed by 4 bases and 6 bases, with 11 bases remaining between them. CDR1 and CDR2 (germline): SGHRS, YFSETQ.

The chain recombines TRBV19 with TRBJ2-7; the D is unclear. Trimming shortened V by 2 bases and J by 6 bases, and 14 bases separated the two germline ends. Germline V lookup: CDR1 LNHDA, CDR2 SQIVND (reference sequence). The CDR3 spans 14 residues. The CDR3 is CASSIRLRGGEQYF. CDR3 bases: TGTGCCAGTAGTATAAGACTCCGTGGCGGCGAGCAGTACTTC.

This clone has just one count. This sequence joins TRBV6-5 and TRBJ1-1, with 7 bases aligning to TRBD1. Per germline, CDR1 MNHEY and CDR2 SVGAGI. The CDR3 has 15 residues. Trimming at V came to 2 bases and at J to 1 base, leaving 4 bases not matched to a gene. CDR3 in amino acids: CASSYPGTENTEAFF. CDR3 bases: TGTGCCAGCAGTTACCCCGGGACAGAGAACACTGAAGCTTTCTTT.

The rearrangement links TRBV6-6 to TRBJ1-1; TRBD1 might be the D (5 bases). The CDR3 sequence is 13 residues long. Germline V gene data show CDR1 as MNHNY and CDR2 as SVGAGI (reference sequence). V was clipped by 0 bases and J by 10 bases, with 12 bases between them. The chain's CDR3 is CASSYSSPGLAFF. The CDR3, as DNA: TGTGCCAGCAGTTACTCGTCTCCAGGGTTAGCTTTCTTT.

CDR3 amino acids: CASSTTAYTEAFF. CDR3 bases: TGTGCCAGCAGCACGACAGCTTACACTGAAGCTTTCTTT. The gene calls are TRBV7-3 and TRBJ1-1; weak D call: TRBD1 (5 bases). The CDR3 sequence is 13 residues long. The germline V gene has CDR1 SGHTA and CDR2 FQGTGA. Trimming removed 5 bases at V and 3 bases at J, with 10 bases between.

Points on this clone: Other DNA sequences in this sample translate to the same CDR3. The V call is TRBV15, the J call TRBJ2-3; possible D gene TRBD2, 6 bases. This CDR3 comprises 15 residues. Germline lookup yields CDR1 LNHNV and CDR2 YYDKDF (reference sequence). Trimming took 0 bases from V and 2 from J, leaving 9 bases between them. The CDR3 here is CATSRDRELTDTQYF. Here the CDR3 DNA reads TGTGCCACCAGCAGAGATCGGGAGCTCACAGATACGCAGTATTTT.

This sequence joins TRBV3-1 (or the pseudogene TRBV3-2) and TRBJ2-5; possible D gene TRBD1, 5 bases. The germline V gene has CDR1 LGHDT and CDR2 YNNKEL (reference sequence). The CDR3 runs 12 residues. Trimming took off 5 bases at V and 4 bases at J, with 8 bases between the two ends. As DNA, the CDR3 is TGTGCCAGCAGCTCAGGGATAGAGACCCAGTACTTC. Its translation is CASSSGIETQYF.

To note about this clone: Different DNA sequences within this sample yield the same CDR3. The chain uses TRBV11-2 and TRBJ2-2; D possibly corresponds to TRBD1 (5 bases). Germline V gene data show CDR1 as SGHAT and CDR2 as FQNNGV. The CDR3 length is 12 residues. Trimming left V 6 bases short and J 7 bases short, with 9 bases between. The CDR3 region is CASSGASGELFF. CDR3 DNA: TGTGCCAGCAGTGGGGCAAGCGGGGAGCTGTTTTTT.

The V and J genes are TRBV29-1 and TRBJ2-1; TRBD1 is a possible D gene (5 bases). The ends were cut back, 3 bases at V and 5 bases at J, with 11 bases in the middle. The germline V gene encodes CDR1 SQVTM and CDR2 ANQGSEA. This CDR3 is 13 amino acids long. The CDR3: CSVDQGVNNEQFF. CDR3 in DNA: TGCAGCGTTGATCAAGGGGTGAACAATGAGCAGTTCTTC.

The chain links TRBV27 to TRBJ2-3; TRBD2 aligns across 8 bases. The junction had 8 bases not matched to a gene; V was cut back by 3 bases and J by 0 bases. The CDR3 is made up of 17 amino acids. Germline V gives CDR1 MNHEY, CDR2 SMNVEV (reference sequence). The CDR3 loop is CASSFLSGGPSTDTQYF. The CDR3 DNA reads TGTGCCAGCAGTTTTTTGTCGGGAGGGCCTAGCACAGATACGCAGTATTTT.

This chain links TRBV14 with TRBJ2-5; D is unresolved. Trimming cost V 1 base and J 4 bases, with 4 bases left between them. The CDR3 is 12 amino acids. CDR1 and CDR2 (germline): SGHDN, FVKESK. The CDR3 sequence: CASSQVAETQYF. In DNA, the CDR3 is TGTGCCAGCAGCCAAGTAGCAGAGACCCAGTACTTC.

The chain combines TRBV19 with TRBJ1-1; D is uncertain. Germline CDR1 is LNHDA and CDR2 is SQIVND (reference sequence). The CDR3 is 14 amino acids. The ends were cut back, 3 bases at V and 4 bases at J, with 12 bases in the middle. The chain's CDR3 is CASSINSLGTEAFF. In DNA form, the CDR3 reads TGTGCCAGTAGTATTAACAGTTTGGGCACTGAAGCTTTCTTT.

The rearrangement joins TRBV5-4 to TRBJ1-6; D is possibly TRBD1 (6 bases). With 3 bases removed from V and 10 bases from J, the gap between germline ends came to 14 bases. This CDR3 has 14 residues. Germline V gene data show CDR1 as SGHNT and CDR2 as YYREEE (reference sequence). The CDR3 DNA reads as TGTGCCAGCAGCTGGGACATGAAAGGATCACCCCTCCACTTT. It is translated as CASSWDMKGSPLHF.

This chain joins TRBV7-6 and TRBJ2-3, with a possible D match to TRBD1 (5 bases). The V and J ends lost 5 bases and 5 bases respectively, with 17 bases between them. Per the germline V gene, CDR1 is SGHVS and CDR2 is FNYEAQ. The CDR3 contains 15 residues. The CDR3 spells CASSQGPETGDTQYF. The CDR3 DNA is TGTGCCAGCAGCCAGGGCCCCGAGACGGGAGATACGCAGTATTTT.

The V gene is TRBV1, the J gene TRBJ1-5. TRBV1 is marked as a pseudogene. This CDR3 comprises 15 residues. The CDR3 sequence: CTSSQNTEGDQPQHF. CDR3 coding DNA: TGCACCAGCAGCCAAAATACTGAGGGCGATCAGCCCCAGCATTTT.